The clone carrying this TCR beta chain was seen many times. Its antigen is unknown. This CDR3 contains 16 residues. The V end was cut by 6 bases, the J end by 6 bases, with 24 bases between. In germline, CDR1 is MDHEN, CDR2 SYDVKM. Ophthalmopathy donors showed moderate-to-severe activity, CAS ≥3, NOSPECS ≥4 and a duration under 3 months. Pregnancy or lactation, uncontrolled infections and other autoimmune diseases were grounds for excluding patients. The sample is drawn from a study of Graves' ophthalmopathy and Graves' hyperthyroidism. Findings and caveats of the study: Ophthalmopathy progression cases were predicted by the model with approximately 66% sensitivity and 72% to 85% specificity.

Scientists amplified the TCR beta CDR3 regions from RNA transcripts. HTBI-primed RT-PCR formed the first round, and a multiplex PCR formed the second. TCRdb fed the multiplex PCR reads into MiXCR, producing one record per CDR3 protein. Of approximately 500,000 distinct CDR3 sequences listed, over 13% are singletons. This TCR was sampled from a woman between 25 and 40 years old with Graves' ophthalmopathy. This chain connects TRBV28 to TRBJ2-7, with D possibly TRBD2 on 6 matching bases. Sequenced material: blood. DNA for the CDR3: TGTGCCAGCAGGGCCGGGACTTCACTATTGAAGGTCGAGCAGTACTTC. This gives the protein CASRAGTSLLKVEQYF.